This T cell receptor (beta chain) was sequenced in a study of shared T cell receptors in the human thymus. The CDR3 loop spans 15 amino acids. Germline CDR1 MGHRA, CDR2 YSYEKL. With V trimmed by 2 bases and J by 5 bases, 7 bases remained unmatched. Assay: immunoSEQ multiplex PCR; the TCRdb copy retains only in-frame clones and omits some. The sample consists of 700,000 or so clones, approximately 85% of them appearing once. These records were also assigned to another study, of human thymus T cells.

This chain connects TRBV4-1 to TRBJ1-2; TRBD1 aligns across 8 bases. The receptor comes from a girl in the first two years of life with a congenital heart defect. Sequenced material: thymocytes. This chain's CDR3 is CASSQRDRIKYGYTF. As DNA, the CDR3 is TGCGCCAGCAGCCAACGGGACAGGATCAAATATGGCTACACCTTC.